This T cell receptor (beta chain) was found in a study of cytomegalovirus exposure and HLA in healthy donors (dated by TCRdb to about 2017). With regard to the full study: The 670 or so repertoires of the first cohort and the 110 or so validation repertoires were produced on the same platform, according to a later analysis. The study was designed to test whether signatures of past pathogen exposure could be identified by cataloging public T cell receptors. In addition to the first cohort of 666 subjects, a separate validation cohort of under 150 different subjects was used. To predict cytomegalovirus infection status, the study combined high-throughput TCR immunosequencing, statistical association of individual TCRs with disease status, and machine learning.

Donors formed part of the validation cohort, which comprised over a hundred subjects and was distinct from the first cohort of 550 to 850 subjects. Points on this clone: The antigen it recognizes is unknown. Qualities for individual bases were not recorded, and no much larger clone is one base off.

Libraries were prepared through the immunoSEQ multiplex PCR assay. From the authors' description of their analysis: A statistical classification framework was developed to diagnose cytomegalovirus status using the catalog of TCR beta chain sequences. Imported from immuneACCESS, the table was reduced by TCRdb to in-frame sequences with V and J called. These copies leave out some clones; in studies compared against another copy, an unresolved V gene accounts for under half, and the cause of the remainder is not known. V and J calls plus clone size are reproduced from that table; the DNA served to infer D and trimming. The sample contains approximately 65,000 clones, 96% of them found a single time. The ten top clones hold roughly 4.3% of the sample. Summary of the overall study and its limitations: Subsequent analysis determined that TCRs grouped into clusters in the first cohort also showed a tendency toward co-occurrence across the 90 to 150 validation repertoires, and roughly 94% of cluster scores exceeded 0. The study gave a list of 150 to 200 TCR beta chains associated with cytomegalovirus. A later analysis had no HLA typing for the validation cohort, so co-occurrence there was scored across all 110 or so repertoires. According to the authors, the approach could potentially be generalized to other disease states and immunological phenotypes. Most TCR sequences were seen in very few donors, while some public TCRs were found in many individuals. The classifier was reported to diagnose cytomegalovirus status with high specificity and sensitivity in both the original and validation cohorts. In vitro tests confirmed that a few of the cytomegalovirus-associated TCR beta chains recognize cytomegalovirus antigens.

The junction carries 15 bases between V and J, which are trimmed by 3 bases and 3 bases respectively. Its CDR3 holds 16 amino acids, cysteine through phenylalanine. Only the CDR3 portion is preserved as DNA: 48 bases, with reading frame beginning at the first base. CDR1 and CDR2 are drawn from the germline V gene: SGHVS, FQNEAQ. The sample taken for sequencing was PBMCs. The source of this sequence is a woman under 30 in good health and CMV-seropositive. The rearranged segments are TRBV7-8 and TRBJ2-1; the D gene is possibly TRBD2, with 6 bases matching. The CDR3 corresponds to CASSFVTSGYYNEQFF. The DNA sequence is as follows: TGTGCCAGCAGCTTCGTCACAAGCGGGTACTACAATGAGCAGTTCTTC.